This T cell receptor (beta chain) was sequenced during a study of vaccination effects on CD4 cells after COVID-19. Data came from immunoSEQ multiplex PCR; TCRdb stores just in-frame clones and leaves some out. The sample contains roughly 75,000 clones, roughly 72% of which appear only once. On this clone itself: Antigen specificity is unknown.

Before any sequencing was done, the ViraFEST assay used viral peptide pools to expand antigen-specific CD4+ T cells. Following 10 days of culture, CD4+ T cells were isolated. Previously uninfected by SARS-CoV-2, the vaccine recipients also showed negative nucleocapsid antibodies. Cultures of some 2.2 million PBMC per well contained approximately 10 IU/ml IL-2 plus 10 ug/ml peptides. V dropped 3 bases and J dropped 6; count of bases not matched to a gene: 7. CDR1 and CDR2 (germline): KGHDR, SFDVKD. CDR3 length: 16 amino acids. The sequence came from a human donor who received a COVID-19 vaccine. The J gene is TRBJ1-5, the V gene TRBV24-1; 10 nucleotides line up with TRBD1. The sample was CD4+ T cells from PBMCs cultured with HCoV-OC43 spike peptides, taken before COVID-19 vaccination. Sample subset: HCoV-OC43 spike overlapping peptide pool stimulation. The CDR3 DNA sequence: TGTGCCACCAGTGATCCCAGGACAGGGGGAAGTCAGCCCCAGCATTTT. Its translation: CATSDPRTGGSQPQHF.